Listed below are T cell receptor beta chains from one sample, sequenced in a study of read filtering for tumor transcriptome and immune sequencing. TCRdb analysed the reads with MiXCR anew, one entry per CDR3 protein. The sample has tens of thousands of distinct CDR3 sequences, about 20% seen once. Sequencing input: a population of CD138-negative cells sorted from bone marrow. Every receptor here comes from a donor at least 40 years old with multiple myeloma. Each CDR3 is given with its conserved first and last residue. A D gene is named only where the DNA matches it firmly. Expanded clones are given a class, and other clones once, few, many or no size at all.

>.|.|TRBJ2-6|TRBV7-6
CASRKGAGANVLTF
TGTGCCAGCAGAAAAGGGGCGGGGGCCAACGTCCTGACTTTC
>few|TRBD2|TRBJ2-3|TRBV12-3/TRBV12-4
CASSPGGAVDTQYF
TGTGCCAGCAGTCCCGGGGGGGCAGTTGATACGCAGTATTTT
>many|TRBD1|TRBJ2-3|TRBV10-3
CAISESDRGPKGDTQYF
TGTGCCATCAGTGAGTCGGACAGGGGCCCAAAAGGGGATACGCAGTATTTT
>many|TRBD1|TRBJ2-5|TRBV11-2
CASSFGPGLGTGETQYF
TGTGCCAGCAGCTTTGGCCCCGGATTGGGGACAGGGGAGACCCAGTACTTC
>.|.|TRBJ2-3|TRBV4-2
CASSLKAAADDTQYF
TGTGCCAGCAGCCTCAAAGCGGCGGCAGACGATACGCAGTATTTT
>.|TRBD2|TRBJ2-1|TRBV20-1
CSARDGGVDNEQFF
TGCAGTGCTAGAGATGGGGGGGTCGACAATGAGCAGTTCTTC
>many|.|TRBJ2-2|TRBV7-8
CASSWENVANTGELFF
TGTGCCAGCAGCTGGGAGAATGTGGCGAACACCGGGGAGCTGTTTTTT
>few|TRBD1|TRBJ1-5|TRBV5-1
CASSRIRQGHEVDSNQPQHF
TGCGCCAGCTCGCGAATCCGACAGGGTCATGAGGTGGACAGCAATCAGCCCCAGCATTTT
>many|.|TRBJ2-5|TRBV29-1
CSVGSGIQETQYF
TGCAGCGTTGGGTCAGGGATACAAGAGACCCAGTACTTC
>many|.|TRBJ2-7|TRBV9
CASSVDGTPYEQYF
TGTGCCAGCAGCGTAGACGGAACCCCCTACGAGCAGTACTTC
>many|.|TRBJ2-1|TRBV3-1
CASSQDYGAYNEQFF
TGTGCCAGCAGCCAAGATTACGGGGCCTACAATGAGCAGTTCTTC
>many|.|TRBJ2-7|TRBV2
CASCPRGVKLSSYEQYF
TGTGCCAGCTGTCCTCGAGGGGTAAAGTTAAGCTCCTACGAGCAGTACTTC
>.|TRBD1|TRBJ1-2|TRBV2
CASEGATIGYGYTF
TGTGCCAGCGAGGGGGCAACTATAGGGTATGGCTACACCTTC
>.|.|TRBJ2-7|TRBV24-1
CATSDDRKIRYF
TGTGCCACCAGTGATGACAGGAAGATCCGGTACTTC
>many|TRBD2|TRBJ2-7|TRBV28
CASSEGTSGRYEQYF
TGTGCCAGCAGTGAGGGGACTAGCGGGAGGTACGAGCAGTACTTC
>many|TRBD2|TRBJ2-6|TRBV5-1
CASSFGGDSGANVLTF
TGCGCCAGCAGCTTCGGGGGGGACTCTGGGGCCAACGTCCTGACTTTC
>few|.|TRBJ1-2|TRBV11-2
CASSFQDNYGYTF
TGTGCCAGCAGCTTTCAGGACAATTATGGCTACACCTTC
>.|.|TRBJ2-2|TRBV12-3/TRBV12-4
CASSLGQGRLSGELFF
TGTGCCAGCAGTTTAGGGCAGGGAAGATTAAGCGGGGAGCTGTTTTTT
>.|.|TRBJ2-6|TRBV12-3/TRBV12-4
CASSPPWAAGANVLTF
TGTGCCAGCAGTCCCCCCTGGGCAGCGGGGGCCAACGTCCTGACTTTC
>.|.|TRBJ2-7|TRBV6-5
CASLTSEDSYVQYF
TGTGCCAGCCTCACGTCAGAGGATTCCTACGTGCAGTACTTC
>many|.|TRBJ2-1|TRBV7-8
CASSPRSRGSSYNEQFF
TGTGCCAGCAGCCCCCGCTCTCGGGGAAGCTCCTACAATGAGCAGTTCTTC
>.|.|TRBJ2-1|TRBV20-1
CSARGAGPYNERFF
TGCAGTGCTAGAGGTGCGGGACCCTACAATGAGCGGTTCTTC
>many|.|TRBJ2-1|TRBV5-1
CASRGNEIAFF
TGCGCCAGCAGGGGAAACGAAATTGCGTTCTTC